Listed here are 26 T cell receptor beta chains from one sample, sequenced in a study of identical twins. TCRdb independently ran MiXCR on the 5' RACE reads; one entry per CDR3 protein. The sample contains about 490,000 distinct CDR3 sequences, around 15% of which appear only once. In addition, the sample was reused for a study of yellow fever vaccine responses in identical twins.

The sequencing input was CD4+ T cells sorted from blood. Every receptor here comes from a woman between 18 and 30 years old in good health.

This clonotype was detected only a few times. The CDR3 loop reads CSARDQGFGRLAGGTDTQYF. CDR3 bases: TGCAGTGCTAGAGATCAAGGTTTTGGGAGGTTGGCTGGGGGCACAGATACGCAGTATTTT. The chain joins TRBV20-1 to TRBJ2-3; perhaps TRBD2 as D (6 bases). V gave up 0 bases and J gave up 1 base, with 26 bases separating them. This CDR3 has 20 amino acids. Germline CDR1 DFQATT, CDR2 SNEGSKA (reference sequence).

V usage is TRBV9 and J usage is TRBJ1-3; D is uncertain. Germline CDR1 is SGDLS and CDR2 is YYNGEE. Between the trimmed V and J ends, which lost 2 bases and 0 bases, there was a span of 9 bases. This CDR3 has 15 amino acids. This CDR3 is CASSVDVYSGNTIYF. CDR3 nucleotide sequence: TGTGCCAGCAGCGTGGACGTGTACTCTGGAAACACCATATATTTT.

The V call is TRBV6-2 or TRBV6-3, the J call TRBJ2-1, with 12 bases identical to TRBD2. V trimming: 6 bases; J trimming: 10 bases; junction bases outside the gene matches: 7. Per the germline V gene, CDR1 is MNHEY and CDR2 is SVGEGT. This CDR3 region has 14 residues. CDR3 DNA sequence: TGTGCCAGCAGCCCTACTAGCGGGAGGTCAGAGCAGTTCTTC. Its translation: CASSPTSGRSEQFF.

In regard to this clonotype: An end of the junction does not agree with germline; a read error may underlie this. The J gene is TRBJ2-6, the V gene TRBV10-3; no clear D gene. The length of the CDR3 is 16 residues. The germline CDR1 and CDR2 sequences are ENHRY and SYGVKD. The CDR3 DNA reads TGTGCCATCAGTCAGTCGATCGGTTCTGGGGCCAACGTCCTGACTTTC. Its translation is CAISQSIGSGANVLTF.

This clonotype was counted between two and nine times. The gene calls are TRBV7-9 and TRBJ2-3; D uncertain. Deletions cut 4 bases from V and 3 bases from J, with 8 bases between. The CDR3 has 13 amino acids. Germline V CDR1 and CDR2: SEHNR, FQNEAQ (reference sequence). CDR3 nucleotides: TGTGCCAGCAGCTCTTTCGGGACAGATACGCAGTATTTT. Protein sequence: CASSSFGTDTQYF.

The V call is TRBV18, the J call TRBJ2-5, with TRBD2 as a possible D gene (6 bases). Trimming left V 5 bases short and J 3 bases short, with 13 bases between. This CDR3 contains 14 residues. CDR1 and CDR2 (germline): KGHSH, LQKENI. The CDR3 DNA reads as TGTGCCAGCTCAGCGGGATTTTTCGAAGAGACCCAGTACTTC. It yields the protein CASSAGFFEETQYF.

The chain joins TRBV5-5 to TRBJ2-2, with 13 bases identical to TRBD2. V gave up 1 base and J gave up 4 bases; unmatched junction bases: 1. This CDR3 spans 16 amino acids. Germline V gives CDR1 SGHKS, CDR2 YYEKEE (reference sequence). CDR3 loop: CASSLRLAGGTGELFF. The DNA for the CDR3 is TGTGCCAGCAGCTTGAGACTAGCGGGGGGCACCGGGGAGCTGTTTTTT.

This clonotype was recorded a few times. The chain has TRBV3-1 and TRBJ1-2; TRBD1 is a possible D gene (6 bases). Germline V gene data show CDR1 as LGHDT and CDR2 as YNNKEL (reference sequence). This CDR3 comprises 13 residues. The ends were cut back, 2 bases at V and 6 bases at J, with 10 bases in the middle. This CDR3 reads CASSQPTGNGYTF. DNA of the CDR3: TGTGCCAGCAGCCAACCAACAGGGAATGGCTACACCTTC.

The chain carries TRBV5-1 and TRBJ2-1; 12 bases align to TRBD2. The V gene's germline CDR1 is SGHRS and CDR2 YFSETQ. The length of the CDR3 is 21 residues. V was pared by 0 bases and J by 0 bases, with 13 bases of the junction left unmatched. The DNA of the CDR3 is TGCGCCAGCAGCTTGGGACAGGGACTAGCGGGTTCCCTTAGCTCCTACAATGAGCAGTTCTTC. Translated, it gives CASSLGQGLAGSLSSYNEQFF.

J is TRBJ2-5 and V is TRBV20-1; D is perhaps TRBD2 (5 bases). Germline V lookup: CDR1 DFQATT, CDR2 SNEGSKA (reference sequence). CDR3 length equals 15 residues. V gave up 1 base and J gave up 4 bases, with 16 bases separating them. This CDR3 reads CSARGGQAVGETQYF. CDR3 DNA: TGCAGTGCTAGAGGCGGGCAGGCAGTCGGAGAGACCCAGTACTTC.

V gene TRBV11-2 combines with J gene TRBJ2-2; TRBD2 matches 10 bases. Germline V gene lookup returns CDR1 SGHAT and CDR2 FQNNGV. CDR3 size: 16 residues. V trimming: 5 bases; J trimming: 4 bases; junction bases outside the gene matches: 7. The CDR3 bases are TGTGCCAGCAGCCCCACTAGCGGGGCGGGCACCGGGGAGCTGTTTTTT. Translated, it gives CASSPTSGAGTGELFF. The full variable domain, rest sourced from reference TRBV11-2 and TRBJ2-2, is EAGVAQSPRYKIIEKRQSVAFWCNPISGHATLYWYQQILGQGPKLLIQFQNNGVVDDSQLPKDRFSAERLKGVDSTLKIQPAKLEDSAVYLCASSPTSGAGTGELFFGEGSRLTVL.

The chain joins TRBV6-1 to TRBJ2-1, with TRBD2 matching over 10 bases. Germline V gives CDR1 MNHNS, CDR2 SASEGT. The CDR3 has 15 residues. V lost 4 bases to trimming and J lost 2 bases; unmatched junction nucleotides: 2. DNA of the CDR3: TGTGCCAGCAGTGGAGCGGGAGGGCCCTACAATGAGCAGTTCTTC. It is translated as CASSGAGGPYNEQFF.

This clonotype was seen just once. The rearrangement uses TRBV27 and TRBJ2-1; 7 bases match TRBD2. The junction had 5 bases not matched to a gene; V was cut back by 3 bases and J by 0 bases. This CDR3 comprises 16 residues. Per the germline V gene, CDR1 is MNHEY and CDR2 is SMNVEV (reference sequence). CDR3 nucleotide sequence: TGTGCCAGCAGTTTGGCCCTAGCGGCCTCCTACAATGAGCAGTTCTTC. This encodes CASSLALAASYNEQFF.

CDR3 coding DNA: TGCAGTGCGCTTAAAACAGATACGCAGTATTTT. It specifies CSALKTDTQYF. The chain uses TRBV20-1 and TRBJ2-3; unclear D gene. V was trimmed by 6 bases and J by 3 bases, leaving 7 bases between them. The V gene's germline CDR1 is DFQATT and CDR2 SNEGSKA (reference sequence). The CDR3 consists of 11 residues.

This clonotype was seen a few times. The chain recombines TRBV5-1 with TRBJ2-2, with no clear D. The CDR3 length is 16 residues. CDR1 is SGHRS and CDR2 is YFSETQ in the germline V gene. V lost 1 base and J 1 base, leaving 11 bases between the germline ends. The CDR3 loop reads CASSLRTAENTGELFF. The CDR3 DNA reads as TGCGCCAGCAGCTTGAGAACAGCCGAGAACACCGGGGAGCTGTTTTTT.

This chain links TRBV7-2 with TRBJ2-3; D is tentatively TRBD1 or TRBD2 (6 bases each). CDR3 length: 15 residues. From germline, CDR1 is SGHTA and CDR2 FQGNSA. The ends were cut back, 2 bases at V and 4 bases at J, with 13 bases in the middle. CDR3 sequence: CASSLNTGAADTQYF. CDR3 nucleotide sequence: TGTGCCAGCAGCTTAAATACGGGGGCCGCAGATACGCAGTATTTT.

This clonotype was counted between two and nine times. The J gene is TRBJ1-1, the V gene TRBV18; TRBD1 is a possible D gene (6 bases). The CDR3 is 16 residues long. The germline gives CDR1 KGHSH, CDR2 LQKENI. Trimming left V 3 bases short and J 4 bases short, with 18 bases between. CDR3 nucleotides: TGTGCCAGCTCACCCTCCGAGGGGGGGGCCGGCACTGAAGCTTTCTTT. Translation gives CASSPSEGGAGTEAFF.

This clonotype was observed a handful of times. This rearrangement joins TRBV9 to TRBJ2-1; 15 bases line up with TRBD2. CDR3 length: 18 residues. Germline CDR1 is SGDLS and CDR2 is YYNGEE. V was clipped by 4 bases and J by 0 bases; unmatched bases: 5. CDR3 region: CASSMGLAGGSSYNEQFF. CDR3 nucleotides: TGTGCCAGCAGCATGGGACTAGCGGGGGGAAGCTCCTACAATGAGCAGTTCTTC.

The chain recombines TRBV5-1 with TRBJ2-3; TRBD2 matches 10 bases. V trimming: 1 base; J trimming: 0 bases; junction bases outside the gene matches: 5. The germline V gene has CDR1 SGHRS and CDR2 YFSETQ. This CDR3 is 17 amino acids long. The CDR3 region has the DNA TGCGCCAGCAGCTTGCGGACTAGCGGAGGCAGCACAGATACGCAGTATTTT. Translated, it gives CASSLRTSGGSTDTQYF.

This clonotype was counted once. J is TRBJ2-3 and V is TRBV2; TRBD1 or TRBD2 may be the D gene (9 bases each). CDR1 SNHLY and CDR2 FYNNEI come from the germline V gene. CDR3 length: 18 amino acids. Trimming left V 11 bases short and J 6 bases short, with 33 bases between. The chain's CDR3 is CACCLRQGQGLATDTQYF. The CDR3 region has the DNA TGTGCCTGCTGTTTGAGACAGGGACAGGGACTAGCAACGGATACGCAGTATTTT.

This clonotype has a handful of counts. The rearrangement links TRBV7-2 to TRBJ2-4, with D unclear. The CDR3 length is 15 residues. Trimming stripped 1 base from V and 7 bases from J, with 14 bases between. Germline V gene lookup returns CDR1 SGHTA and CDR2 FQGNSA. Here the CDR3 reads CASSLGIPLGNIQYF. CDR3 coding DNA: TGTGCCAGCAGCTTAGGTATACCCCTCGGGAACATTCAGTACTTC.

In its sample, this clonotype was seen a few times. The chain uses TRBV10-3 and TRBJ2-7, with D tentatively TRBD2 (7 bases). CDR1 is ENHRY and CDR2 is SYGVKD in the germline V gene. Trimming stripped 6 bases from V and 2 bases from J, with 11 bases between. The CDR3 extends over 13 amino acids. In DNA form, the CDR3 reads TGTGCCATCAGATCGGGGGGCACCTACGAGCAGTACGTC. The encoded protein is CAIRSGGTYEQYV.

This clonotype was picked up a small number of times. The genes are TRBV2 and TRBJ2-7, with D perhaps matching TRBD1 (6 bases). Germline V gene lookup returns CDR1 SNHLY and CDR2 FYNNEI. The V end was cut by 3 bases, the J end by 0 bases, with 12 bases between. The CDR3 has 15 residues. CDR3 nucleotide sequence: TGTGCCAGCAGTGACTGGACAGCGGACTCCTACGAGCAGTACGTC. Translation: CASSDWTADSYEQYV.

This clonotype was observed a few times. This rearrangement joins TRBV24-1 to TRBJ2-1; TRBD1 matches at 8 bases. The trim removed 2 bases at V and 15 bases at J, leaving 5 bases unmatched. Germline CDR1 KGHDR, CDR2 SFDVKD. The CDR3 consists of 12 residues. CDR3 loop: CATSDSRDRRFF. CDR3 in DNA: TGTGCCACCAGTGATTCCCGGGACAGGCGGTTCTTC.

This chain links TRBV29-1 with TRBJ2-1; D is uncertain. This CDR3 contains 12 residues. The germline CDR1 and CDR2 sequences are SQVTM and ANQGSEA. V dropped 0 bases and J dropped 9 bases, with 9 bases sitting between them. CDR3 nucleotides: TGCAGCGTTGAAGATCAAGTTCTTGAGCAGTTCTTC. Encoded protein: CSVEDQVLEQFF.

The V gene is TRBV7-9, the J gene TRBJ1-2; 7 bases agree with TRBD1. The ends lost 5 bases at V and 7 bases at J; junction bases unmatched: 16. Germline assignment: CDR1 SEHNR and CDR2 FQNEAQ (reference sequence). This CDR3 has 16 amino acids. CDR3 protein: CASSPPVQGRFSGYTF. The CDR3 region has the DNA TGTGCCAGCAGCCCACCCGTACAGGGGAGGTTTTCTGGCTACACCTTC.